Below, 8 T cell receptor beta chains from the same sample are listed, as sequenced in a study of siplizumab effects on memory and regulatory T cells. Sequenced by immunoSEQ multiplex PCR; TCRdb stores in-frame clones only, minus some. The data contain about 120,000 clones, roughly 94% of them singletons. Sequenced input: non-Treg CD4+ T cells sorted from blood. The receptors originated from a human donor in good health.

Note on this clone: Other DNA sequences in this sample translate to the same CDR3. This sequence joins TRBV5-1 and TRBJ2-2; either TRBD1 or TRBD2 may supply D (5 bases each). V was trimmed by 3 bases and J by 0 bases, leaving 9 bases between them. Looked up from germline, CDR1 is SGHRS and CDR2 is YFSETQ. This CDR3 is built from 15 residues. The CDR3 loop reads CASSSGTPNTGELFF. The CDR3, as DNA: TGCGCCAGCAGCTCCGGGACGCCGAACACCGGGGAGCTGTTTTTT.

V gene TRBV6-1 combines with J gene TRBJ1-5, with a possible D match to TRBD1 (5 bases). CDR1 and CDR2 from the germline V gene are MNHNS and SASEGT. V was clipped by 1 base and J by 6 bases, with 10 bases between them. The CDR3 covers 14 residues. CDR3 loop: CASSEGGGIQPQHF. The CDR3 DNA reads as TGTGCCAGCAGTGAAGGGGGGGGGATTCAGCCCCAGCATTTT.

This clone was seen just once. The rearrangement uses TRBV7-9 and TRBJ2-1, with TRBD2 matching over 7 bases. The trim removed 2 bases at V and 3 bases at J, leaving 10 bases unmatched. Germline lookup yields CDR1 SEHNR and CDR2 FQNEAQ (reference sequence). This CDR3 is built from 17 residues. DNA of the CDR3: TGTGCCAGCAGCTTATCCTTAGCGCGGGAGAACTACAATGAGCAGTTCTTC. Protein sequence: CASSLSLARENYNEQFF.

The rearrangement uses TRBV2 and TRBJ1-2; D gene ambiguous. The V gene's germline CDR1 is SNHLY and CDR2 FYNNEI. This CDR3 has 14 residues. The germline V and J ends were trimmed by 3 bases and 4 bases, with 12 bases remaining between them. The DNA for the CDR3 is TGTGCCAGCAGTGAGGAGGGAATAAGCTATGGCTACACCTTC. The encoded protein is CASSEEGISYGYTF. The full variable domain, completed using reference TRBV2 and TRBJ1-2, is EPEVTQTPSHQVTQMGQEVILRCVPISNHLYFYWYRQILGQKVEFLVSFYNNEISEKSEIFDDQFSVERPDGSNFTLKIRSTKLEDSAMYFCASSEEGISYGYTFGSGTRLTVV.

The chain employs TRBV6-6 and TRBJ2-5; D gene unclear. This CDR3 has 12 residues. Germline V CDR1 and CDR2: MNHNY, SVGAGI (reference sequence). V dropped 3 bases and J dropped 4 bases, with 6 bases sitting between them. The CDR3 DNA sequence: TGTGCCAGCAGTTATAGGGTAGAGACCCAGTACTTC. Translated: CASSYRVETQYF.

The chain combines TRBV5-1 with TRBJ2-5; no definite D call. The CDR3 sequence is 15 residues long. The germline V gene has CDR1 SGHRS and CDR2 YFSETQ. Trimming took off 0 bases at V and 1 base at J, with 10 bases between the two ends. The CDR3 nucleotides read TGCGCCAGCAGCTTGGTGCCTACCCGCCAAGAGACCCAGTACTTC. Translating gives CASSLVPTRQETQYF. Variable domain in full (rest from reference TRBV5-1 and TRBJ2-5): KAGVTQTPRYLIKTRGQQVTLSCSPISGHRSVSWYQQTPGQGLQFLFEYFSETQRNKGNFPGRFSGRQFSNSRSEMNVSTLELGDSALYLCASSLVPTRQETQYFGPGTRLLVL.

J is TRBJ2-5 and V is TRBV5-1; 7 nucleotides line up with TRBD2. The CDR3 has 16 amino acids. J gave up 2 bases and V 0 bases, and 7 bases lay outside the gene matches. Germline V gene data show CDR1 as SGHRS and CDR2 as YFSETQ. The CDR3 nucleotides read TGCGCCAGCAGCTTGGGGCCTAGCGGTACACAAGAGACCCAGTACTTC. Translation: CASSLGPSGTQETQYF. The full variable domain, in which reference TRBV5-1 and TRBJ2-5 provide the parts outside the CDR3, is KAGVTQTPRYLIKTRGQQVTLSCSPISGHRSVSWYQQTPGQGLQFLFEYFSETQRNKGNFPGRFSGRQFSNSRSEMNVSTLELGDSALYLCASSLGPSGTQETQYFGPGTRLLVL.

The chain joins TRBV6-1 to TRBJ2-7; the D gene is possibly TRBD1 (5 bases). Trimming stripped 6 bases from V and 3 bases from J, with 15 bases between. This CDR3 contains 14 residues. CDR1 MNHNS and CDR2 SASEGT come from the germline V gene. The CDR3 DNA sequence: TGTGCCAGCAGGGACATGGACGGAAACTACGAGCAGTACTTC. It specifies CASRDMDGNYEQYF.